A selection of T cell receptor beta chains follows, all from one sample in a study of blood T cell repertoires in COVID-19. Clones were sequenced by immunoSEQ multiplex PCR, and TCRdb holds only the in-frame ones, with some missing. The sample consists of around 130,000 clones, 70% to 90% of them appearing once. The sample consisted of peripheral blood. The receptors here all came from a man between 45 and 60 years old with acute or convalescent COVID-19. CDR3s include the opening cysteine and the closing phenylalanine or tryptophan. A D gene is named only where the DNA matches it firmly. Not all rows give a size; the values are once, few, many and, for expanded clones, a class.

CDR3	DNA	size	J	V	D
CASSLEQASGNTIYF	TGTGCCAGCAGCTTAGAACAGGCCTCTGGAAACACCATATATTTT	-	TRBJ1-3	TRBV7-8	-
CASSARGQGNVQSLSPGVEQFF	TGTGCCAGCTCAGCACGGGGACAGGGGAACGTTCAGTCGTTATCCCCGGGGGTTGAGCAGTTCTTC	-	TRBJ2-1	TRBV18	TRBD1
CASSYGPYQTYEQYF	TGTGCCAGCAGTTACGGGCCGTACCAAACCTACGAGCAGTACTTC	-	TRBJ2-7	TRBV6-5	-
CASSYSDGGRSYEQYF	TGTGCCAGCAGTTACTCGGACGGGGGGAGATCCTACGAGCAGTACTTC	-	TRBJ2-7	TRBV6-2/TRBV6-3	TRBD2
CASSQVLGALDEQYF	TGCGCCAGCAGCCAAGTTTTGGGGGCGCTTGACGAGCAGTACTTC	-	TRBJ2-7	TRBV4-1	-
CASSMQGLREKLFF	TGTGCCAGCAGCATGCAGGGGTTGCGGGAAAAACTGTTTTTT	-	TRBJ1-4	TRBV11-2	-
CASRPVTGGIGNTIYF	TGTGCCAGCAGACCCGTGACAGGGGGTATTGGGAACACCATATATTTT	-	TRBJ1-3	TRBV2	TRBD1
CASTNTGQGDEKLFF	TGTGCCAGCACTAACACCGGACAGGGGGATGAAAAACTGTTTTTT	-	TRBJ1-4	TRBV6-5	TRBD1
CAISEGQGESEQYF	TGTGCCATCAGTGAGGGACAGGGGGAATCCGAGCAGTACTTC	-	TRBJ2-7	TRBV10-3	TRBD1
CASSQSGTSGFYEQYF	TGTGCCAGCAGTCAGTCCGGGACTAGCGGTTTTTACGAGCAGTACTTC	-	TRBJ2-7	TRBV11-3	TRBD2
CASRGQPINYGYTF	TGCGCCAGCAGAGGACAGCCTATTAACTATGGCTACACCTTC	-	TRBJ1-2	TRBV10-2	-
CASSWDREIINTEAFF	TGTGCCAGCAGTTGGGACAGGGAAATCATAAACACTGAAGCTTTCTTT	-	TRBJ1-1	TRBV5-8	TRBD1
CASSLDGRANTEAFF	TGCGCCAGCAGCTTGGACGGCAGGGCGAACACTGAAGCTTTCTTT	-	TRBJ1-1	TRBV5-1	-
CASSPGLSTGEQFF	TGTGCCAGTAGTCCGGGACTCTCCACGGGGGAGCAGTTCTTC	-	TRBJ2-1	TRBV19	-
CASSPGQGHTEAFF	TGTGCCAGCAGTCCCGGACAGGGTCACACTGAAGCTTTCTTT	-	TRBJ1-1	TRBV6-5	TRBD1
CASSVALSGASGNTIYF	TGTGCCAGCAGCGTAGCACTTAGTGGGGCCTCTGGAAACACCATATATTTT	-	TRBJ1-3	TRBV9	-
CASSLRQYTEAFF	TGTGCCAGCAGCTTAAGACAGTACACTGAAGCTTTCTTT	-	TRBJ1-1	TRBV13	-
CSADDYDEQFF	TGCAGTGCTGATGACTACGATGAGCAGTTCTTC	few	TRBJ2-1	TRBV20-1	-
CAISESPGSGTEAFF	TGTGCCATCAGTGAGTCCCCTGGTAGCGGTACTGAAGCTTTCTTT	few	TRBJ1-1	TRBV10-3	-
CASSARQGYNEKLFF	TGTGCCAGCAGTGCCAGACAGGGGTATAATGAAAAACTGTTTTTT	once	TRBJ1-4	TRBV25-1	TRBD1
CASSLQGKSSYEQYF	TGTGCCAGCAGCTTACAGGGGAAGAGCTCCTACGAGCAGTACTTC	-	TRBJ2-7	TRBV2	TRBD1
CASSLGGTGSYEQYF	TGTGCCAGCAGCTTAGGGGGGACAGGGTCCTACGAGCAGTACTTC	-	TRBJ2-7	TRBV7-6	TRBD1
CASSLGYREKDTEAFF	TGCGCCAGCAGCTTGGGGTACAGAGAAAAGGACACTGAAGCTTTCTTT	-	TRBJ1-1	TRBV5-1	-
CASSERQTEAFF	TGTGCCAGCAGCGAAAGACAAACTGAAGCTTTCTTT	-	TRBJ1-1	TRBV7-3	-
CASSYSYYQPQHF	TGTGCCAGCAGTTACTCCTACTATCAGCCCCAGCATTTT	-	TRBJ1-5	TRBV6-6	-
CASNTGEATDTQYF	TGCGCCAGCAATACGGGAGAGGCCACAGATACGCAGTATTTT	-	TRBJ2-3	TRBV5-1	-
CAWGGQGYGYTF	TGTGCCTGGGGTGGGCAGGGGTATGGCTACACCTTC	-	TRBJ1-2	TRBV30	-
CSFTGRGNTDTQYF	TGCAGCTTCACGGGTCGGGGAAACACAGATACGCAGTATTTT	-	TRBJ2-3	TRBV29-1	-
CSVATGGSYEQYF	TGCAGCGTTGCGACAGGGGGCTCCTACGAGCAGTACTTC	few	TRBJ2-7	TRBV29-1	TRBD1
CASSSGTGKSYSGNTIYF	TGTGCCAGCAGTTCCGGGACAGGGAAATCCTACTCTGGAAACACCATATATTTT	-	TRBJ1-3	TRBV27	TRBD1
CAWSGPRPGQANTEAFF	TGTGCCTGGAGTGGACCACGGCCGGGACAGGCGAACACTGAAGCTTTCTTT	once	TRBJ1-1	TRBV30	TRBD1
CSVEDREDYGYTF	TGCAGCGTTGAGGACAGGGAGGACTATGGCTACACCTTC	-	TRBJ1-2	TRBV29-1	TRBD1
CASSLGQTNTGELFF	TGCGCCAGCAGCCTGGGACAGACGAACACCGGGGAGCTGTTTTTT	-	TRBJ2-2	TRBV5-1	TRBD1
CASSILGFDIYYGYTF	TGTGCCAGTAGTATTTTGGGTTTCGACATTTACTATGGCTACACCTTC	medium-sized	TRBJ1-2	TRBV19	-
CASSPQGPDISGNTIYF	TGTGCCAGCAGCCCCCAGGGGCCGGACATCTCTGGAAACACCATATATTTT	-	TRBJ1-3	TRBV7-9	-
CASSLTGQSYQPQHF	TGTGCCAGCAGCTTAACTGGACAGTCCTATCAGCCCCAGCATTTT	-	TRBJ1-5	TRBV7-2	-
CASSFRDTGRVNTEAFF	TGTGCCAGCAGCTTCCGGGATACAGGGAGGGTGAACACTGAAGCTTTCTTT	-	TRBJ1-1	TRBV11-2	-
CATSDGRTSGIFNEQFF	TGTGCCACCAGTGATGGGAGGACTAGCGGTATATTCAATGAGCAGTTCTTC	-	TRBJ2-1	TRBV24-1	TRBD2
CASSRDTPSYEQYF	TGCGCCAGCAGTCGGGACACTCCCTCCTACGAGCAGTACTTC	-	TRBJ2-7	TRBV5-1	-
CASRRESYEQYF	TGTGCCAGCAGGAGGGAGAGCTACGAGCAGTACTTC	-	TRBJ2-7	TRBV2	-